Listed here are 2 T cell receptor beta chains from one sample, sequenced in a study of blood T cell repertoires in COVID-19. Sequencing was performed with immunoSEQ multiplex PCR; in TCRdb, only in-frame clones are kept and a portion is missing. The table records around 290,000 clones, approximately 92% of them present only once. The material sequenced was PBMCs or T cells enriched from blood (not recorded which). Receptors were obtained from a woman younger than 45 who had recovered from COVID-19.

The chain is built from TRBV5-1 and TRBJ2-2; 12 bases are shared with TRBD1. The germline CDR1 and CDR2 sequences are SGHRS and YFSETQ. With 4 bases clipped from V and 1 base from J, the junction kept 5 bases outside the gene matches. CDR3 length equals 17 residues. CDR3 region: CASSPGTGGLNTGELFF. Here the CDR3 DNA reads TGCGCCAGCAGCCCCGGGACAGGGGGCTTGAACACCGGGGAGCTGTTTTTT.

The chain is built from TRBV4-2 and TRBJ2-5, with 7 bases aligning to TRBD2. The V and J ends lost 3 bases and 2 bases, in that order; junction bases with no gene match: 15. Germline V CDR1 and CDR2: LGHNA, YNFKEQ. CDR3 length equals 18 residues. CDR3 coding DNA: TGTGCCAGCAGCCAGCAGCCGGCTACCGGGAGGCCTCAAGAGACCCAGTACTTC. This codes for CASSQQPATGRPQETQYF.